The 19 T cell receptor beta chains reported below all come from one sample, sequenced in a study of CD8+CD57+ T cells in acquired aplastic anemia. The template used for profiling TCR beta VDJ and CDR3 was genomic DNA. TCRdb reanalysed the reads using MiXCR and keeps one entry per CDR3 protein. Of some 140,000 distinct CDR3 sequences listed, less than 45% are singletons. The specimen was sorted CD4+, CD8+, or CD8+CD57+ T cells (not recorded which) from PBMCs. The receptors shown here come from a human donor in good health, serving as a control.

This chain connects TRBV30 to TRBJ2-2, with D perhaps matching TRBD2 (6 bases). CDR1 GTSNPN and CDR2 SVGIG come from the germline V gene (reference sequence). Trimming cost V 5 bases and J 7 bases, with 8 bases left between them. The CDR3 has 11 residues. This chain's CDR3 is CAWGRSGELFF. The CDR3, as DNA: TGTGCCTGGGGGAGGAGCGGGGAGCTGTTTTTT.

The gene calls are TRBV10-2 and TRBJ1-2, with TRBD1 as a possible D gene (5 bases). The CDR3 consists of 13 residues. With 7 bases removed from V and 2 bases from J, the gap between germline ends came to 11 bases. In germline, CDR1 is WSHSY, CDR2 SAAADI. The CDR3, as DNA: TGCGCCAGCATCGGCGGGGGAAACTATGGCTACACCTTC. Its translation: CASIGGGNYGYTF.

This clonotype was seen repeatedly, ten times or more. As DNA, the CDR3 is TGCAGTGCTAGAGATAAACCGGGAGCCACTCTGGGCGAGCAGTACTTC. Encoded protein: CSARDKPGATLGEQYF. The chain recombines TRBV20-1 with TRBJ2-7; possible D gene TRBD2, 6 bases. The CDR3 has 16 amino acids. The germline gives CDR1 DFQATT, CDR2 SNEGSKA (reference sequence). Trimming shortened V by 0 bases and J by 6 bases, and 21 bases separated the two germline ends.

This clonotype was detected many times. The CDR3 coding sequence is TGCAGTGCTAGTTGGAGCGGAGGCTATGGCTACACCTTC. As protein: CSASWSGGYGYTF. J is TRBJ1-2 and V is TRBV20-1; D is unclear. The V and J ends lost 3 bases and 4 bases respectively, with 12 bases between them. Germline V lookup: CDR1 DFQATT, CDR2 SNEGSKA (reference sequence). This CDR3 is 13 amino acids long.

With regard to this clonotype: Mismatch with germline at one junction end may stem from a read error. This chain connects TRBV2 to TRBJ2-2; D gene ambiguous. Germline lookup yields CDR1 SNHLY and CDR2 FYNNEI. The CDR3 contains 13 residues. CDR3 region: CASSLENTEELFF. CDR3 nucleotides: TGTGCCAGCAGTCTCGAGAACACCGAGGAGCTGTTTTTT. The full variable domain, rest sourced from reference TRBV2 and TRBJ2-2, is EPEVTQTPSHQVTQMGQEVILRCVPISNHLYFYWYRQILGQKVEFLVSFYNNEISEKSEIFDDQFSVERPDGSNFTLKIRSTKLEDSAMYFCASSLENTEELFFGEGSRLTVL.

This clonotype was observed at least ten times. This rearrangement joins TRBV19 to TRBJ1-2; TRBD1 is a possible D gene (5 bases). This CDR3 is 14 amino acids long. Trimming stripped 5 bases from V and 3 bases from J, with 13 bases between. Per the germline V gene, CDR1 is LNHDA and CDR2 is SQIVND (reference sequence). The CDR3 protein is CASSVGPVDYGYTF. In DNA, the CDR3 is TGTGCCAGTAGTGTGGGGCCAGTCGACTATGGCTACACCTTC.

The chain combines TRBV29-1 with TRBJ2-7; TRBD1 agrees at 7 bases. Losses at the gene ends were 2 bases for V and 0 bases for J; bases not matched to a gene: 1. Germline CDR1 is SQVTM and CDR2 is ANQGSEA. There are 13 residues in the CDR3. Here the CDR3 reads CSVERDSSYEQYF. The CDR3, as DNA: TGCAGCGTTGAAAGGGACAGCTCCTACGAGCAGTACTTC.

The rearrangement uses TRBV25-1 and TRBJ1-4, with D tentatively TRBD1 (6 bases). Trimming left V 8 bases short and J 8 bases short, with 21 bases between. The CDR3 sequence is 15 residues long. Germline lookup yields CDR1 MGHDK and CDR2 SYGVNS. The CDR3 sequence: CASQEGGAGSEKLFF. The CDR3 nucleotides are TGTGCCAGCCAAGAAGGGGGGGCGGGTAGCGAAAAACTGTTTTTT.

This clonotype was seen only a few times. The V call is TRBV12-5, the J call TRBJ2-2, with TRBD2 matching 11 bases. The length of the CDR3 is 19 residues. The V gene end was trimmed by 5 bases and the J gene end by 2 bases; junction bases not matched to a gene: 13. Germline loops: CDR1 LGHNT, CDR2 FRNRAP. CDR3: CASGHIKDGTSGNTGELFF. CDR3 in DNA: TGTGCTAGTGGTCACATAAAAGACGGGACTAGCGGAAACACCGGGGAGCTGTTTTTT.

This clonotype was recorded at least ten times. The chain carries TRBV6-1 and TRBJ2-1; 9 bases are shared with TRBD2. Germline CDR1 and CDR2: MNHNS and SASEGT. The CDR3 runs 13 residues. V lost 7 bases to trimming and J lost 9 bases; unmatched junction nucleotides: 7. The CDR3 is CASTPSGMFEQFF. The CDR3 coding sequence is TGTGCCAGCACTCCTAGCGGGATGTTTGAGCAGTTCTTC.

This clonotype was picked up many times. The rearrangement joins TRBV20-1 to TRBJ1-4; D possibly corresponds to TRBD1 (5 bases). This CDR3 comprises 15 residues. Deletions cut 1 base from V and 4 bases from J, with 13 bases between. The germline CDR1 and CDR2 sequences are DFQATT and SNEGSKA (reference sequence). CDR3 bases: TGCAGTGCTAGAGGTCGGCAGACAGTTAATGAAAAACTGTTTTTT. This codes for CSARGRQTVNEKLFF.

V and J are TRBV5-1 and TRBJ2-3; 9 bases align to TRBD2. The CDR3 totals 15 residues. V dropped 3 bases and J dropped 2; count of bases not matched to a gene: 4. Germline CDR1 is SGHRS and CDR2 is YFSETQ. CDR3 sequence (DNA): TGCGCCAGCAGCTCTGGCGGGAGGGCCACAGATACGCAGTATTTT. The encoded protein is CASSSGGRATDTQYF.

The V gene is TRBV7-2, the J gene TRBJ1-6; D gene unclear. The CDR3 covers 13 residues. Germline loops: CDR1 SGHTA, CDR2 FQGNSA. Trimming took off 5 bases at V and 6 bases at J, with 8 bases between the two ends. DNA of the CDR3: TGTGCCAGCAGCACCCTCAGTAATTCACCCCTCCACTTT. This codes for CASSTLSNSPLHF.

The genes are TRBV11-2 and TRBJ1-1; D may be TRBD1 (5 bases). This CDR3 is 19 amino acids long. CDR1 and CDR2 from the germline V gene are SGHAT and FQNNGV. With 2 bases removed from V and 6 bases from J, the gap between germline ends came to 28 bases. In DNA, the CDR3 is TGTGCCAGCAGCTTACAGTCATTCTTACGGGGACCCGGGGTCTCTGAAGCTTTCTTT. It encodes CASSLQSFLRGPGVSEAFF.

With regard to this clonotype: Compared with germline, one end of the junction differs, possibly owing to a read error. The V gene is TRBV15, the J gene TRBJ1-3; no firm D call. The germline V gene has CDR1 LNHNV and CDR2 YYDKDF (reference sequence). The CDR3 extends over 15 amino acids. CDR3 amino acids: CATSGDNAGRNTIYF. CDR3 coding DNA: TGTGCCACCAGCGGAGATAACGCCGGGCGAAACACCATATATTTT.

This clonotype was seen ten or more times. The rearrangement uses TRBV4-1 and TRBJ1-1, with TRBD1 identical over 7 bases. Germline values: CDR1 MGHRA, CDR2 YSYEKL. The length of the CDR3 is 16 residues. J was trimmed by 0 bases and V by 3 bases; bases with no gene match: 7. The chain's CDR3 is CASSQRQGQLNTEAFF. The CDR3 nucleotides read TGCGCCAGCAGCCAGCGTCAGGGACAGTTGAACACTGAAGCTTTCTTT.

This sequence joins TRBV5-1 and TRBJ2-1, with 9 bases lining up with TRBD1. V shed 4 bases, J shed 8 bases, and the junction held 4 bases outside the gene matches. Germline assignment: CDR1 SGHRS and CDR2 YFSETQ. The CDR3 sequence is 13 residues long. The CDR3 loop reads CASSRGQGDEQFF. The CDR3 nucleotides are TGCGCCAGCAGCAGGGGACAGGGTGATGAGCAGTTCTTC.

This clonotype was seen at least ten times. The rearrangement joins TRBV19 to TRBJ1-3; weak D call: TRBD1 (5 bases). Trimming took 3 bases from V and 2 from J, leaving 8 bases between them. The CDR3 contains 14 residues. Germline V gives CDR1 LNHDA, CDR2 SQIVND (reference sequence). The CDR3 nucleotides read TGTGCCAGTAGTATCTCAGGGACTGGAAACACCATATATTTT. It translates to CASSISGTGNTIYF.

This clonotype was recorded many times. The V and J genes are TRBV5-1 and TRBJ2-6; D uncertain. The ends were cut back, 2 bases at V and 2 bases at J, with 8 bases in the middle. Germline CDR1 is SGHRS and CDR2 is YFSETQ. This CDR3 contains 15 residues. The CDR3 DNA sequence: TGCGCCAGCAGCTTTGACCAACCTGGGGCCAACGTCCTGACTTTC. Protein: CASSFDQPGANVLTF.